This paragraph covers one TCR beta chain sequence. Antigen unknown. Trimming left V 0 bases short and J 0 bases short, with 12 bases between. This CDR3 has 17 residues. Germline CDR1 and CDR2: SGHAT and FQNNGV. All donors participated as healthy donors of bone marrow. PCR primers comprised 60 Vbeta and 13 Jbeta primers. Authors' methods: Later work found 65 million to 85 million unique TCR beta chains, with 10 million to 14 million shared. Sequencing was performed with immunoSEQ multiplex PCR; in TCRdb, only in-frame clones are kept and a portion is missing. The V and J calls and clone size are taken from that table; D and trimming were inferred from the DNA. The table has approximately 170,000 clones, about 81% seen once. The data originate from a study of cytomegalovirus exposure and HLA in healthy donors. Whole-study results and caveats: A later analysis linked a missense DCLRE1C variant to TCR beta V- and J-gene trimming.

V gene TRBV11-2 combines with J gene TRBJ2-1; tentative D call: TRBD1 (5 bases). Sequenced sample: PBMCs. The sequence came from a man aged 25-45 years in good health and CMV-seropositive. The DNA of the CDR3 is TGTGCCAGCAGCTTAGAAGGCAGGGCCCCCTCCTACAATGAGCAGTTCTTC. Encoded protein: CASSLEGRAPSYNEQFF.